This entry describes one T cell receptor beta chain. Which antigen it targets is not known. Qualities for individual bases were not recorded, and no much larger clone is one base off. Each PCR received spiked-in synthetic TCR analog templates so that absolute template abundance could be estimated from read counts. TCRbeta CDR3 regions were amplified from genomic DNA with bias-controlled V and J gene primers using the immunoSEQ assay. Sequencing of rearranged TCRbeta segments was performed at approximately 20X coverage. Under the source paper's analysis protocol: Clustering was used to correct sequencing errors, and CDR3s were annotated against IMGT to assign V, D and J genes. Out-of-frame and stop-codon sequences were excluded, and only productive TCRbeta rearrangements were used in downstream analyses. To compute clonality, Shannon entropy was normalized by the log of the number of unique productive sequences and then subtracted from one. Fisher's exact test with Benjamini-Hochberg correction, at a threshold of adjusted p below 0.01, was used to find clones that differed between time points or between blood and tumor. TCRdb obtained this table from immuneACCESS and retained in-frame rearrangements with V and J assigned. These tables miss some clones; where compared with another copy, unresolved V genes account for less than half of the shortfall, and the remainder is unexplained. Clonal size and the V and J genes are those of that table, whereas D and trimming came from the DNA. The sample contains about 82,000 clones, roughly 80% of them found a single time. The top ten constitute more than 9% of the sample.

From its cysteine to its phenylalanine, the CDR3 spans 12 amino acids. Solely the CDR3 DNA is kept, with 36 bases framed from the first base. The germline V gene (reference sequence) specifies LNHDA as CDR1 and SQIVND as CDR2. For this chain, trimming is 8 bases at the V end and 7 bases at the J end, and the number of junction bases without a gene match is 2. The data derive from a study of PD-L1 blockade in urothelial cancer (dated by TCRdb to 2015 to 2018). For the study in its entirety: All patients started therapy in about 2014 and received atezolizumab 1,200 mg intravenously every 3 weeks. About 90% of the 29 patients were identified as males with urothelial cancer of bladder origin, and a prior smoking history was reported by 18 of 29 patients. An ECOG performance status of 0 or 1 was recorded for the patients, and 0 to 3 prior chemotherapy regimens had been received by the patients. Blood samples were analyzed 3 weeks after the start of treatment (second dose) and 6 weeks after the start of treatment. A median of around 150,000 T cells and fewer than 85,000 unique TCRs was obtained from blood samples, and a median clonality of around 0.08 was observed. An exploratory multi-omic analysis was conducted of the somatic, immune and clinical correlates of response to PD-L1 blockade with atezolizumab in urothelial cancer. Pretreatment tumor samples and matched peripheral blood, collected serially before and after atezolizumab treatment, underwent TCR sequencing. Durable clinical benefit was defined as a progression-free survival longer than 6 months, and TCR features were additionally tested against progression-free survival and overall survival. In the same patients who had TCR sequencing, pretreatment tumors also underwent whole exome sequencing and RNA sequencing. Eight to ten patients achieved durable clinical benefit and roughly 20 did not. Pretreatment blood TCR-seq was available for nearly 30 patients, at least one posttreatment blood collection was obtained for some 25 patients, and tumor TCR-seq was available for some 25 patients. The investigation overall reported the following: Because the sample size was small (n ≈ 29) and many exploratory analyses were performed, the results are intended to be hypothesis-generating. Greater expansion of tumor-associated TCR clones in peripheral blood 3 weeks after the start of treatment was observed in patients with durable benefit (n of about 20, p = 0.022). A pretreatment peripheral blood TCR clonality below the median was linked to improved progression-free and overall survival.

A total of 25 to 35 patients with locally advanced or metastatic urothelial carcinoma, treated at Memorial Sloan Kettering on a trial protocol, made up the cohort. Peripheral blood mononuclear cells were collected pretreatment and during treatment, with between 1 and 8 total time points obtained per patient. The Qiagen DNeasy Blood extraction kit was used to purify genomic DNA from total PBMCs and tumor samples. PBMCs were collected pretreatment and during treatment, and were isolated and stored as previously described. The rearrangement combines TRBV19 with TRBJ2-2; 9 bases in between match TRBD1. Source: PBMCs, taken around atezolizumab (anti-PD-L1) treatment. This TCR came from a man between 65 and 85 years old with urothelial cancer. The CDR3 sequence is CASGQGSGELFF. The nucleotides are TGTGCCAGTGGACAGGGGAGCGGGGAGCTGTTTTTT.